The T cell receptor (beta chain) under discussion was sequenced for a study of human T cells and chemical hapten exposure. For the study at large: Slight volume differences across pooled libraries mainly accounted for varying per-sample TCR yields.

Time point here: patch test 1, 2 weeks after DPC sensitization. Regarding treatment: therapeutic diphenylcyclopropenone sensitization with weekly scalp DPC. Phlebotomy was performed prior to application of every patch test. In its sample, this clonotype was seen a few times. Its target is unknown. Study-level results: Higher patch test scores went with higher counts of PT1 expanded TCRs.

Individual cDNA molecules (in the library) carried attached unique molecular identifiers. Each CDR3 protein gets one entry after TCRdb re-called the RACE reads with MiXCR. The sample has 380,000 or so distinct CDR3 sequences; 4.8% are singletons. Germline values: CDR1 SGHRS, CDR2 YFSETQ. The germline V and J ends were trimmed by 0 bases and 8 bases, with 8 bases remaining between them. This CDR3 region has 13 residues. The sequenced sample was whole blood, obtained in connection with sensitization to the hapten diphenylcyclopropenone (DPC). The TCR sequence derives from a woman aged 50 to 60 with alopecia areata. Some clones in this sample may be carry-over from other donors' samples. The chain has TRBV5-1 and TRBJ1-4, with D uncertain. CDR3 residues: CASSLAGPEKLFF. The CDR3 nucleotides are TGCGCCAGCAGCTTGGCTGGGCCCGAAAAACTGTTTTTT.